The next 31 T cell receptor beta chains were all read from a single sample in a study of blood T cells in healthy people across ages. A J-beta primer mix and a sample-barcoded 5' primer were used in a second PCR of roughly 6 to 11 cycles. TCRdb re-called the 5' RACE reads through MiXCR, storing one row per CDR3 protein. Of 1.5 million to 2 million distinct CDR3 sequences in the sample, about 30% were seen once. The material sequenced was blood. Every receptor here comes from a woman under 40 in good health.

The chain carries TRBV20-1 and TRBJ2-1; D is possibly TRBD1 (5 bases). CDR1 and CDR2 (germline): DFQATT, SNEGSKA (reference sequence). This CDR3 has 13 residues. V lost 3 bases, J lost 6 bases, and 12 bases lay in between. CDR3 sequence reads: CSARGPGANEQFF. The CDR3 bases are TGCAGTGCTAGGGGGCCCGGCGCCAATGAGCAGTTCTTC.

The chain links TRBV20-1 to TRBJ1-2, with unresolved D. V lost 1 base, J lost 3 bases, and 6 bases lay in between. In germline, CDR1 is DFQATT, CDR2 SNEGSKA (reference sequence). There are 12 residues in the CDR3. Written as DNA, the CDR3 is TGCAGTGCTAGAGCGACGGACTATGGCTACACCTTC. It translates to CSARATDYGYTF.

This sequence joins TRBV9 and TRBJ2-7; 11 bases line up with TRBD1. The DNA end lines up better with TRBJ2-4; the J call may be wrong. Germline V gives CDR1 SGDLS, CDR2 YYNGEE. The CDR3 totals 15 residues. The chain's CDR3 is CASSIEGTGGNIQYF. The CDR3 DNA reads TGTGCCAGCAGCATAGAGGGGACAGGGGGAAACATTCAGTACTTC.

This clonotype was observed at least ten times. CDR3 region: CASSPGTGGRGETQYF. CDR3 DNA: TGCGCCAGCAGCCCGGGGACAGGGGGCAGAGGAGAGACCCAGTACTTC. The rearrangement joins TRBV4-3 to TRBJ2-5; 12 bases align to TRBD1. The CDR3 is 16 amino acids. CDR1 LGHNA and CDR2 YSLEER come from the germline V gene. After removal of 4 bases from V and 4 bases from J, the junction contained 7 bases not matched to a gene.

In the case of this clonotype: One end of the junction varies from germline; a read error may be responsible. The chain couples TRBV11-1 to TRBJ1-2; D is perhaps TRBD1 (6 bases). The germline V gene has CDR1 SGHAT and CDR2 FQDESV (reference sequence). CDR3 length: 13 amino acids. Written as DNA, the CDR3 is TGTGCCAACAGCAATTCCGGACAGTATGGCTACACCTTC. It encodes CANSNSGQYGYTF. The full variable domain, its missing parts supplied by reference TRBV11-1 and TRBJ1-2, is EAEVAQSPRYKITEKSQAVAFWCDPISGHATLYWYRQILGQGPELLVQFQDESVVDDSQLPKDRFSAERLKGVDSTLKIQPAELGDSAMYLCANSNSGQYGYTFGSGTRLTVV.

CDR3 protein: CASSYSTSGRGGTQYF. The CDR3, as DNA: TGTGCCAGCAGTTACTCGACTAGCGGAAGGGGGGGGACCCAGTACTTC. V and J are TRBV6-6 and TRBJ2-7; TRBD2 agrees at 9 bases. TRBJ2-5 matches the DNA end more closely, so the J call is doubtful. From germline, CDR1 is MNHNY and CDR2 SVGAGI (reference sequence). The CDR3 runs to 16 residues.

The V call is TRBV3-1, the J call TRBJ2-1, with 14 positions matching TRBD2. Per germline, CDR1 LGHDT and CDR2 YNNKEL (reference sequence). The CDR3 has 16 amino acids. The V segment lost 1 base and the J segment 6 bases; nucleotides outside the gene matches: 2. CDR3 region: CASSQVGTSGSNEQFF. The CDR3 bases are TGTGCCAGCAGCCAAGTAGGGACTAGCGGGAGCAATGAGCAGTTCTTC.

As regards this clonotype: Mismatch with germline at one junction end may stem from a read error. The chain carries TRBV4-3 and TRBJ1-4; TRBD1 is a possible D gene (5 bases). The length of the CDR3 is 16 residues. Germline V CDR1 and CDR2: LGHNA, YSLEER. The CDR3 DNA reads as TGCGCCGGCAGCCAATTTTCCGGGACCCGGGATGAAAAACTGTTTTTT. Protein: CAGSQFSGTRDEKLFF.

This clonotype was observed at least ten times. This chain links TRBV20-1 with TRBJ2-5; 9 bases agree with TRBD2. J lost 4 bases, V lost 0 bases, and 6 bases had no gene match. Germline V gives CDR1 DFQATT, CDR2 SNEGSKA (reference sequence). The CDR3 has 15 residues. CDR3 in amino acids: CSARDPRGGGETQYF. For the CDR3, the DNA is TGCAGTGCTAGAGATCCCCGCGGGGGGGGAGAGACCCAGTACTTC.

In its sample, this clonotype was seen many times. The genes are TRBV4-3 and TRBJ2-5; 10 bases align to TRBD2. Germline CDR1 is LGHNA and CDR2 is YSLEER. Trimming took 4 bases from V and 5 from J; bases not matched to a gene: 7. The CDR3 runs to 15 residues. The CDR3 region is CASSRSSGSMETQYF. The DNA for the CDR3 is TGCGCCAGCAGCCGATCTAGCGGGAGTATGGAGACCCAGTACTTC.

There are many counts of this clonotype. The J gene is TRBJ2-3, the V gene TRBV20-1; D is ambiguous. CDR1 and CDR2 from the germline V gene are DFQATT and SNEGSKA (reference sequence). V shed 0 bases and J shed 3 bases, with 7 bases lying between them. CDR3 length equals 13 residues. This CDR3 reads CSARDYQTDTQYF. DNA of the CDR3: TGCAGTGCTAGAGATTACCAAACAGATACGCAGTATTTT.

The chain is built from TRBV2 and TRBJ2-3; D is tentatively TRBD1 or TRBD2 (5 bases each). CDR3 length: 13 residues. CDR1 and CDR2 (germline): SNHLY, FYNNEI. V was cut by 6 bases and J by 7 bases, with 14 bases left in between. Here the CDR3 reads CASRGTGRYTQYF. CDR3 sequence (DNA): TGTGCCAGCAGGGGGACGGGGAGATATACGCAGTATTTT.

V and J are TRBV6-6 and TRBJ1-4; D remains ambiguous. The CDR3 is 15 residues long. Germline-derived CDR1 and CDR2 are MNHNY and SVGAGI (reference sequence). V was shortened by 6 bases and J by 6 bases, with 17 bases between the two germline ends. As DNA, the CDR3 is TGTGCCAGCAGCCCAGTCATGGGGAGGGATGAAAAACTGTTTTTT. Residues: CASSPVMGRDEKLFF.

This clonotype has a handful of counts. The J gene is TRBJ2-5, the V gene TRBV6-6, with D uncertain. This CDR3 spans 12 amino acids. With 2 bases removed from V and 11 bases from J, the gap between germline ends came to 12 bases. Germline lookup yields CDR1 MNHNY and CDR2 SVGAGI (reference sequence). DNA of the CDR3: TGTGCCAGCAGTTACCCGGGTGCGAAGCAGTACTTC. Its translation is CASSYPGAKQYF.

This clonotype was seen a few times. CDR3 protein: CASSVVPSGEQFF. The CDR3 DNA is TGTGCCAGCAGCGTAGTACCGAGTGGTGAGCAGTTCTTC. This chain uses TRBV9 with TRBJ2-1; no definite D call. The CDR3 has 13 amino acids. The germline V and J ends were trimmed by 0 bases and 9 bases, with 10 bases remaining between them. Looked up from germline, CDR1 is SGDLS and CDR2 is YYNGEE. The variable domain in full, with the rest retrieved from reference TRBV9 and TRBJ2-1, is DSGVTQTPKHLITATGQRVTLRCSPRSGDLSVYWYQQSLDQGLQFLIQYYNGEERAKGNILERFSAQQFPDLHSELNLSSLELGDSALYFCASSVVPSGEQFFGPGTRLTVL.

On this clonotype: This may be a read error: a much more frequent sequence differs by one nucleotide. This chain connects TRBV20-1 to TRBJ2-5; D is unresolved. The germline V gene has CDR1 DFQATT and CDR2 SNEGSKA (reference sequence). Deletions cut 5 bases from V and 5 bases from J, with 9 bases between. CDR3 length: 11 amino acids. The CDR3 sequence is CSAVQRETQYF. CDR3 in DNA: TGCAGTGCTGTCCAACGTGAGACCCAGTACTTC.

CDR3 sequence reads: CASSVSGARTDTQYF. The CDR3 DNA is TGTGCCAGCAGTGTTAGCGGGGCCCGCACAGATACGCAGTATTTT. The rearrangement links TRBV6-1 to TRBJ2-3; the match to TRBD2 covers 8 bases. The CDR3 is 15 amino acids. The germline gives CDR1 MNHNS, CDR2 SASEGT. V was clipped by 4 bases and J by 1 base; unmatched bases: 4.

The V call is TRBV5-6, the J call TRBJ2-1; 11 nucleotides match TRBD1. The CDR3 is made up of 16 amino acids. Germline CDR1 is SGHDT and CDR2 is YYEEEE. V was clipped by 4 bases and J by 4 bases; unmatched bases: 7. CDR3 sequence: CASSRGTGGGYNEQFF. CDR3 DNA: TGTGCCAGCAGCAGGGGGACAGGGGGTGGGTACAATGAGCAGTTCTTC.

The V call is TRBV5-1, the J call TRBJ1-1, with D hard to call. V shed 2 bases and J shed 1 base, with 12 bases lying between them. This CDR3 spans 15 amino acids. Germline assignment: CDR1 SGHRS and CDR2 YFSETQ. The CDR3 DNA sequence: TGCGCCAGCAGCTTCAATCCCCATGGGAACACTGAAGCTTTCTTT. It specifies CASSFNPHGNTEAFF.

About this clonotype: A single base separates this from a much larger clone, so it may be a read error. The genes are TRBV7-9 and TRBJ2-3; D not certain. The CDR3 consists of 14 residues. The germline CDR1 and CDR2 sequences are SEHNR and FQNEAQ (reference sequence). V lost 4 bases and J 3 bases, leaving 11 bases between the germline ends. The CDR3 region has the DNA TGTGCCAGCAGCTGGAGAGGAGTTACAGATACGCAGTATTTT. This sequence encodes CASSWRGVTDTQYF.

This clonotype has at least ten counts. The rearrangement uses TRBV11-2 and TRBJ2-7; D is unresolved. Germline V CDR1 and CDR2: SGHAT, FQNNGV. The CDR3 totals 11 residues. Trimming removed 5 bases from V and 4 bases from J, with 6 bases in between. The CDR3 DNA follows: TGTGCCAGCAGCCTCCAATACGAGCAGTACTTC. Amino acid sequence: CASSLQYEQYF. Filled out from reference TRBV11-2 and TRBJ2-7, the complete variable domain reads EAGVAQSPRYKIIEKRQSVAFWCNPISGHATLYWYQQILGQGPKLLIQFQNNGVVDDSQLPKDRFSAERLKGVDSTLKIQPAKLEDSAVYLCASSLQYEQYFGPGTRLTVT.

This clonotype came up a few times. This chain's CDR3 is CASSKGNTDTQYF. CDR3 DNA sequence: TGTGCCAGCTCCAAAGGGAACACAGATACGCAGTATTTT. The chain carries TRBV30 and TRBJ2-3; D is unresolved. The V end lost 8 bases, the J end lost 2 bases, and 14 bases lay between the germline ends. The CDR3 contains 13 residues. Germline V gene lookup returns CDR1 GTSNPN and CDR2 SVGIG (reference sequence).

This clonotype was seen more than once but under ten times. This chain's CDR3 is CASSLAGGAVAKNIQYF. CDR3 nucleotides: TGTGCCAGCAGTTTAGCGGGGGGGGCAGTAGCCAAAAACATTCAGTACTTC. This rearrangement joins TRBV12-3 or TRBV12-4 to TRBJ2-4; tentative D call: TRBD2 (7 bases). This CDR3 contains 17 residues. Trimming took 0 bases from V and 0 from J, leaving 12 bases between them.

The gene calls are TRBV15 and TRBJ2-7; D is undetermined. This CDR3 comprises 13 residues. Deletions cut 0 bases from V and 6 bases from J, with 9 bases between. Germline loops: CDR1 LNHNV, CDR2 YYDKDF (reference sequence). The CDR3 protein is CATSREGLREQYF. Written as DNA, the CDR3 is TGTGCCACCAGCAGAGAAGGGCTCCGCGAGCAGTACTTC.

Only a few counts were recorded for this clonotype. The chain employs TRBV5-1 and TRBJ2-1, with TRBD2 as a possible D gene (6 bases). This CDR3 is 16 amino acids long. Trimming stripped 4 bases from V and 7 bases from J, with 21 bases between. Germline V gene data show CDR1 as SGHRS and CDR2 as YFSETQ. CDR3 sequence reads: CASSAISGDLGNEQFF. In nucleotides, the CDR3 is TGCGCCAGCAGCGCCATTTCGGGGGACTTGGGGAATGAGCAGTTCTTC.

Notes on this clonotype: One end of the junction is discordant with germline, which a read error may explain. The chain combines TRBV7-9 with TRBJ1-1; 8 bases map to TRBD1. This CDR3 comprises 16 residues. Germline V CDR1 and CDR2: SEHNR, FQNEAQ (reference sequence). The CDR3 here is CASSLDRVGSHTGAFF. The CDR3 nucleotides read TGTGCCAGCAGCTTGGACAGGGTGGGTTCGCACACTGGAGCTTTCTTT.

This clonotype occurred a few times. This chain links TRBV7-9 with TRBJ1-1; no clear D. The germline V gene has CDR1 SEHNR and CDR2 FQNEAQ (reference sequence). With 4 bases removed from V and 9 bases from J, the gap between germline ends came to 15 bases. CDR3 length: 13 residues. The DNA of the CDR3 is TGTGCCAGCAGCTCCCATCGGCAAAGTAAAGCTTTCTTT. Translated, it gives CASSSHRQSKAFF.

In the case of this clonotype: The junction departs from germline at one end; a sequencing error may be responsible. V gene TRBV24-1 combines with J gene TRBJ2-7, with D uncertain. The germline gives CDR1 KGHDR, CDR2 SFDVKD. The CDR3 has 13 amino acids. The CDR3: CDTSDEVGYEQYF. As DNA, the CDR3 is TGTGACACCAGTGATGAGGTGGGTTACGAGCAGTACTTC.

This clonotype was seen at least ten times. The chain has TRBV6-6 and TRBJ1-5; TRBD1 might be the D (5 bases). The V end was cut by 11 bases, the J end by 2 bases, with 10 bases between. This CDR3 is built from 12 residues. CDR1 and CDR2 from the germline V gene are MNHNY and SVGAGI (reference sequence). This CDR3 reads CAVRDGNQPQHF. Written as DNA, the CDR3 is TGTGCCGTCAGGGACGGCAATCAGCCCCAGCATTTT.

This clonotype was found a few times. The rearrangement joins TRBV2 to TRBJ2-1; D is undetermined. The V gene lost 4 bases and the J gene lost 8 bases, with 6 bases spanning the gap. This CDR3 spans 11 amino acids. Germline CDR1 is SNHLY and CDR2 is FYNNEI. CDR3 in amino acids: CASSAWDEQFF. The CDR3 coding sequence is TGTGCCAGCAGTGCTTGGGATGAGCAGTTCTTC.

For this clonotype: Without the conserved terminal phenylalanine or tryptophan, this CDR3 likely stems from a read error. The limits of the CDR3 on the DNA are not certain, so only TCRdb's listed CDR3 is given. The chain links TRBV3-1 to TRBJ2-1. CDR1 and CDR2 (germline): LGHDT, YNNKEL (reference sequence). The CDR3 sequence runs 16 residues, both termini included. The CDR3 loop reads CASSQGTLLSGYTFGS.